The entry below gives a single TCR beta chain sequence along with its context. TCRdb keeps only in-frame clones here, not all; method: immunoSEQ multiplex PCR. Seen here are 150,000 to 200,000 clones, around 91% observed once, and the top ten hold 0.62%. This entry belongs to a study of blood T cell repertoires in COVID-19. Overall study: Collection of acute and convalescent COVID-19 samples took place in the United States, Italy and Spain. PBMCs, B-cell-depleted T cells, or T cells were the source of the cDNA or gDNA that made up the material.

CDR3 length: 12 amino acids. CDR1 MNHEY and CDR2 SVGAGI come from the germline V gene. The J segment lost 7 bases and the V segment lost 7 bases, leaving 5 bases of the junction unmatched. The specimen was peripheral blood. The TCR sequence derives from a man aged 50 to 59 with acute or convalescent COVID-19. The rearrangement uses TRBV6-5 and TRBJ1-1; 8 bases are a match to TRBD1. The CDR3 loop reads CASNDRGGEAFF. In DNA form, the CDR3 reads TGTGCCAGCAACGACAGGGGCGGTGAAGCTTTCTTT.